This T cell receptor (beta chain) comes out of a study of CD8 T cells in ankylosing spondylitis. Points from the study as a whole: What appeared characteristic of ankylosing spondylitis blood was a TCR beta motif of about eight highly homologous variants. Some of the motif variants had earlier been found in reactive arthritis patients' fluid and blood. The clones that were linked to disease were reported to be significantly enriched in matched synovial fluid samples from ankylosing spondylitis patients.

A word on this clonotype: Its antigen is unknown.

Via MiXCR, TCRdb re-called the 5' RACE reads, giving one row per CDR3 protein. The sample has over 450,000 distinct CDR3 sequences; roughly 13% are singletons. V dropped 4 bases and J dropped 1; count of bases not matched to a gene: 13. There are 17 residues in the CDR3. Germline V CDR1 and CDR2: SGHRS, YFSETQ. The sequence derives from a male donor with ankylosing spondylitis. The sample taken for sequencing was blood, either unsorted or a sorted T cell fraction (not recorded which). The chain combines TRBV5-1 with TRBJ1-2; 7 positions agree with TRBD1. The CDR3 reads CASSRAPDRVGNYGYTF. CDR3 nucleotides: TGCGCCAGCAGCCGGGCCCCCGACAGGGTTGGTAACTATGGCTACACCTTC.